The text below deals with one T cell receptor (beta chain). Its antigen remains unidentified. These data originate in a study of T cell responses to AZD1222 COVID-19 vaccine. Study-wide points: Reports say nearly half of spike-specific TCRs go after unmutated variant regions.

Using immunoSEQ multiplex PCR, the repertoire was profiled, and TCRdb retains in-frame clones only, with some absent. The table has about 150,000 clones, more than 85% seen once. This CDR3 region has 13 residues. The V end was cut by 3 bases, the J end by 3 bases, with 6 bases between. Per the germline V gene, CDR1 is MNHEY and CDR2 is SMNVEV (reference sequence). The sequencing used peripheral blood, collected 28 days after the second AZD1222 dose. The chain links TRBV27 to TRBJ2-1; D gene ambiguous. The TCR was taken from an adult who received the AZD1222 COVID-19 vaccine. This chain's CDR3 is CASSFDGYNEQFF. Here the CDR3 DNA reads TGTGCCAGCAGTTTTGACGGCTACAATGAGCAGTTCTTC.